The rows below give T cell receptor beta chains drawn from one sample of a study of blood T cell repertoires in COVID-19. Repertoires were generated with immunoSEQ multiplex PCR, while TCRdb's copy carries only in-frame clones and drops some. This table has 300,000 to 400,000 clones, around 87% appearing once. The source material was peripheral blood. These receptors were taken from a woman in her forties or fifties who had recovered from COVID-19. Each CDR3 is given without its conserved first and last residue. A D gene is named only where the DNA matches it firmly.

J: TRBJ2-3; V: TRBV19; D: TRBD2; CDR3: ASSTGLAGHTDTQY
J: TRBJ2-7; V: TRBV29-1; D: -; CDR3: SVEQGSTYEQY
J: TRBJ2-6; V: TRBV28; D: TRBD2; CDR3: ASTTTRLAGGAGANVLT
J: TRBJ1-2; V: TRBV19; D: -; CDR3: ASSVQANYGYT
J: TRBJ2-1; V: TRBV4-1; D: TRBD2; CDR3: ASSQDSGIYNEQF
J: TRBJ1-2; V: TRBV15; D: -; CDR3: ATSRDKQGHCT
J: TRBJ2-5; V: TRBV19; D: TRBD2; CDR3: ASSSSGNEETQY
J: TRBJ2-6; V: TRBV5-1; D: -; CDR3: ASSFSGAGANVLT
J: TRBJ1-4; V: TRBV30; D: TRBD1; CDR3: AWSRRDRGRDEKLF
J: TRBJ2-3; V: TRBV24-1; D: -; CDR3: ATSDLGTTDTQY
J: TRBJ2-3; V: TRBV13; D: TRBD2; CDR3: ASSVLAPGADTQY
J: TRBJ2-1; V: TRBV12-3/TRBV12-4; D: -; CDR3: ASSLNHGGEQF
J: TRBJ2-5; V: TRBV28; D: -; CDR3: ASSLNGRFETQY
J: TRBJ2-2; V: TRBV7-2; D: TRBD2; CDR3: ASSFQAGGSGELF
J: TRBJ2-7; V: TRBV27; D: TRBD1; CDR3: ASSSPVRRQGGSYEQY
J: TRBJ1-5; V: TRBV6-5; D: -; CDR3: ASSTTYSNQPQH
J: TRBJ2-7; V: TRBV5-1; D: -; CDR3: ASSYGQPGGEQY
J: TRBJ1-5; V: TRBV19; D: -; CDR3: ASSNFQGMGNQPQH
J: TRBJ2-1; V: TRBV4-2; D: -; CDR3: ASSQEGGLAMSSYNEQF
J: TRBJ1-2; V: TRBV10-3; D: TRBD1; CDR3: AISGAGGASGYT
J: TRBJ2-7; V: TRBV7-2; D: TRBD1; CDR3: ASSLTGYEQY
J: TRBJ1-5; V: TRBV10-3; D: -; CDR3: AINQGRAPSLSNQPQH
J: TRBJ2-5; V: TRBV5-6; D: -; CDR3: ASSWGRGETQY
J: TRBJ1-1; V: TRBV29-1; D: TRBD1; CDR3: SVDRGQAF
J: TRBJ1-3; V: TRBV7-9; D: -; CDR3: ASRSPTVSGNTIY
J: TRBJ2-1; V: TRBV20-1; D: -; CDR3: SARDVDEQF
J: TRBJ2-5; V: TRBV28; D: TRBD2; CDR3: ASSSPSGWETQY
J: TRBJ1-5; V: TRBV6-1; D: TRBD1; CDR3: ASRTGQGFNQPQH
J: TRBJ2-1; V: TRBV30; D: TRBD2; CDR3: AWSPGLAGYNEQF
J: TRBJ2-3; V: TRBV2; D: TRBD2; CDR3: ASSETPGGGRLGTDTQY
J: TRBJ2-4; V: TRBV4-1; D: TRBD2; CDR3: ASSQVSLRGGRNIQY
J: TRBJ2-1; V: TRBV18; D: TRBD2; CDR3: ASSPGTSGGYEQF
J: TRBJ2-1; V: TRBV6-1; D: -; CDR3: ASSEAVGAADEQF
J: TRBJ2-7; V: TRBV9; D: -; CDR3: ASSVVARLPYEQY
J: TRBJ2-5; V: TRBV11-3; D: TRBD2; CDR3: ASSLNLAGQETQY
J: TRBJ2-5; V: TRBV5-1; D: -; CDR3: ASSYGTQQETQY
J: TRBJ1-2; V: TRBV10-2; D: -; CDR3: ASSESPGKNGYT
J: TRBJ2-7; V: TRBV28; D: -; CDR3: ASSLWGLKNEQY
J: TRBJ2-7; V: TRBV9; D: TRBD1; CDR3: ASSVGSPGQGGYEQY
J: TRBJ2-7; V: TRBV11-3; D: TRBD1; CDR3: ASSLSHRGSSSYEQY
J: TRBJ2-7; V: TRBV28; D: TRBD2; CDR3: ASKVWTSGETYEQY
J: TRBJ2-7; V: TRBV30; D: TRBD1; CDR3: AWGSQGSSYEQY
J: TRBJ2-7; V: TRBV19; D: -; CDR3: ASSRAGREQY
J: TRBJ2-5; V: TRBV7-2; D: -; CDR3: ASQWGSGWRETQY
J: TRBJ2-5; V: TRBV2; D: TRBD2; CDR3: ASSSRLAGGEETQY
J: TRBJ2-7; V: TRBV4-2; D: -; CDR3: ASSQDLVARDGRYEQY
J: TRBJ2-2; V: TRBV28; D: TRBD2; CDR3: ASSLWRGSGTLNTGELF
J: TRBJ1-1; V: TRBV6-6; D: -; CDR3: ASSYQEGNTEAF
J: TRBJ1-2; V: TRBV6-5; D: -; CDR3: ASRGRRVGHGYT
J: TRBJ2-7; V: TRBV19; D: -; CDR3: ASNRGRTGENYEQY